This entry is about one TCR beta chain. As yet, its antigen is unknown. The sample belongs to a study of identical twins. General study findings and limits: Modeled out-of-frame TCR alpha sharing in monozygotic twins fell below observed levels. Abundant beta clonotypes from cord blood bore fewer insertions; memory repertoires lacked this pattern.

V was pared by 4 bases and J by 1 base, with 12 bases of the junction left unmatched. CDR3 length equals 17 residues. Germline assignment: CDR1 MNHEY and CDR2 SVGEGT. A universal primer site was added by template switching, and unique molecular identifiers were carried by the cDNA. One entry per CDR3 protein results from TCRdb running MiXCR on the 5' RACE reads. The sample holds a few hundred thousand distinct CDR3 sequences, about an eighth seen once. These data were also filed under a second study, of yellow fever vaccine responses in identical twins.

The material sequenced was memory (CD45RO+) T cells sorted from blood. V is TRBV6-2 or TRBV6-3 and J is TRBJ2-7; 8 bases match TRBD2. The TCR comes from a woman in her late teens or twenties in good health. In nucleotides, the CDR3 is TGTGCCAGCAGTTCCTCCCCGAGCGGGAGTGGGTCCTACGAGCAGTACTTC. Translation: CASSSSPSGSGSYEQYF.